This T cell receptor beta chain was recovered during a study of cytomegalovirus exposure and HLA in healthy donors. Primers for the PCR totalled 60 Vbeta and 13 Jbeta. Profiled with immunoSEQ multiplex PCR; TCRdb holds only in-frame clones, not every one. The data include 55,000 to 80,000 clones; the top ten clones carry 2.5% to 3%. Study-wide points: Certain indistinguishable V segments, among them TRBV6-2 and TRBV6-3, were excluded. TCR beta V- and J-gene trimming was later associated with a missense DCLRE1C variant. The majority of TCR sequences were rare, yet some public TCRs appeared in many donors.

The length of the CDR3 is 11 residues. V shed 2 bases and J shed 8 bases, with 9 bases lying between them. Germline loops: CDR1 SQVTM, CDR2 ANQGSEA. To note about this clone: Its antigen remains unknown.

Sequencing used PBMCs. The sequence derives from a man aged 35-49 years in good health and CMV-seronegative. The genes are TRBV29-1 and TRBJ1-2; possibly TRBD1 for D (5 bases). CDR3 DNA: TGCAGCGTTGAACAGGGAGGCGGCTACACCTTC. Its protein product is CSVEQGGGYTF.